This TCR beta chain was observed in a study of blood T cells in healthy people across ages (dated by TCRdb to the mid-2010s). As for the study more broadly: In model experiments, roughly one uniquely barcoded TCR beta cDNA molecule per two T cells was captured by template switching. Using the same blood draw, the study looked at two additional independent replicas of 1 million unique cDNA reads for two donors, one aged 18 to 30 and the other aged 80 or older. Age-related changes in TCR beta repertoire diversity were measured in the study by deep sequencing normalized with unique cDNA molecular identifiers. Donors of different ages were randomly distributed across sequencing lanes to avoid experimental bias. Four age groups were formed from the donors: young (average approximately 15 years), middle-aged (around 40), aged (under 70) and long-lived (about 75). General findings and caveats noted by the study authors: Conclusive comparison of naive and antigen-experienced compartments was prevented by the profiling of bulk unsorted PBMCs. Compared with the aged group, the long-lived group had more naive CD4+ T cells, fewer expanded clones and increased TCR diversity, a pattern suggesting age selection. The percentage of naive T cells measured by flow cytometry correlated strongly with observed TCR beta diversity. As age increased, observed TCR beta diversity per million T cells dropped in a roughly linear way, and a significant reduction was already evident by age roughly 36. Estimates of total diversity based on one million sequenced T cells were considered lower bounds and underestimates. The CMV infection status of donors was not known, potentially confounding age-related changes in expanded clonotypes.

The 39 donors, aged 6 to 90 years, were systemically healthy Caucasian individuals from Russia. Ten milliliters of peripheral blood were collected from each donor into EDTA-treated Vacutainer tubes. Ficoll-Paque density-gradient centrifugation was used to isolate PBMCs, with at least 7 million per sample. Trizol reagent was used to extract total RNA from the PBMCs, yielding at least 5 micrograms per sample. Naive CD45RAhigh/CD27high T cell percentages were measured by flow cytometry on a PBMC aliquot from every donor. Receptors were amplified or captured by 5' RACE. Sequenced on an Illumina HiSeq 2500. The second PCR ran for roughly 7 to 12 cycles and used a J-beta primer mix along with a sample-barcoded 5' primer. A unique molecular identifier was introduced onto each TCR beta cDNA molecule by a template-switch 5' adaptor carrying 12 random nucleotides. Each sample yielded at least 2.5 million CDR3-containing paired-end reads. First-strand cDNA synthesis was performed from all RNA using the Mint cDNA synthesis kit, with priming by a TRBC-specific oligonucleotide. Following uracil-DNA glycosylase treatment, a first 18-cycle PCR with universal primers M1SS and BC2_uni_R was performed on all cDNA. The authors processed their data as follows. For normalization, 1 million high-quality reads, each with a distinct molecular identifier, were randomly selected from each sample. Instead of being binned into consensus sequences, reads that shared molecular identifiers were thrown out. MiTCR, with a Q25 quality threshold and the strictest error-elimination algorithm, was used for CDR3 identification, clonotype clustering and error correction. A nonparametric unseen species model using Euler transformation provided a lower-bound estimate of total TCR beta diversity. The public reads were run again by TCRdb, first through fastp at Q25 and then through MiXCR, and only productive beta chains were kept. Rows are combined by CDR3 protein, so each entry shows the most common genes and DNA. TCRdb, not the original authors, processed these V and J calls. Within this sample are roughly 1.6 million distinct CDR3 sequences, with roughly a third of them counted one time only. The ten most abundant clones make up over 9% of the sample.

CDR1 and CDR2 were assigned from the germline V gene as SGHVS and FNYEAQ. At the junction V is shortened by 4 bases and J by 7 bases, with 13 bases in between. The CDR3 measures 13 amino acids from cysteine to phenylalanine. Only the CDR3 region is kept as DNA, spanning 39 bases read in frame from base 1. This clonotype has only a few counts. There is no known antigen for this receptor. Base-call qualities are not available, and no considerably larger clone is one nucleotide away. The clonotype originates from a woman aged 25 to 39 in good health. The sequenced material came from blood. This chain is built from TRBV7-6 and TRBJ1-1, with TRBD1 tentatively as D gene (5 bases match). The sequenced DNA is TGTGCCAGCAGCTCTCTCAACGGGGGTGAAGCTTTCTTT. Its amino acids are CASSSLNGGEAFF. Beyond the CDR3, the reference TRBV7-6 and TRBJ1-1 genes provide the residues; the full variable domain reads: GAGVSQSPRYKVTKRGQDVALRCDPISGHVSLYWYRQALGQGPEFLTYFNYEAQQDKSGLPNDRFSAERPEGSISTLTIQRTEQRDSAMYRCASSSLNGGEAFFGQGTRLTVV.